These 17 T cell receptor beta chains came from one sample sequenced in a study of response to subunit inactivated influenza vaccine. TCRdb passed the RT-PCR reads through MiXCR, listing each CDR3 protein once. The sample contains around 520,000 distinct CDR3 sequences, around 25% of which appear only once. This specimen was CD4+ T cells sorted from PBMCs, taken more than 4 days after vaccination. The receptors shown here come from a man over 45 who received an inactivated influenza vaccine.

The rearrangement links TRBV3-1 to TRBJ2-5; D gene ambiguous. Trimming pared 0 bases from V and 5 bases from J, leaving 4 bases between. This CDR3 comprises 12 residues. CDR1 and CDR2 from the germline V gene are LGHDT and YNNKEL (reference sequence). CDR3 loop: CASSQEPETQYF. CDR3 DNA sequence: TGTGCCAGCAGCCAAGAACCCGAGACCCAGTACTTC.

The J gene is TRBJ2-1, the V gene TRBV6-1; TRBD2 aligns across 10 bases. Per germline, CDR1 MNHNS and CDR2 SASEGT. The CDR3 has 17 residues. J gave up 2 bases and V 6 bases, and 10 bases lay outside the gene matches. This CDR3 reads CASRPQLAGATYNEQFF. For the CDR3, the DNA is TGTGCCAGCAGACCCCAGCTAGCGGGAGCGACCTACAATGAGCAGTTCTTC.

This clonotype occurred a few times. The CDR3 here is CASSLGTGTSGLNEQFF. CDR3 bases: TGTGCCAGCAGTTTAGGGACCGGGACTAGCGGCCTCAATGAGCAGTTCTTC. The genes are TRBV12-3 or TRBV12-4 and TRBJ2-1; 11 bases agree with TRBD2. The CDR3 consists of 17 residues. Germline trimming cut 1 base from V and 6 bases from J; bases unmatched to any gene: 8.

The chain employs TRBV5-1 and TRBJ2-6; 7 bases fit TRBD1. This CDR3 region has 18 residues. CDR1 is SGHRS and CDR2 is YFSETQ in the germline V gene. V shed 4 bases, J shed 3 bases, and the junction held 13 bases outside the gene matches. In nucleotides, the CDR3 is TGCGCCAGCAGCGGAACGGGACAGACCCCTTTTGGGGCCAACGTCCTGACTTTC. Translation gives CASSGTGQTPFGANVLTF.

The genes are TRBV29-1 and TRBJ2-5, with D unclear. This CDR3 has 14 residues. V shed 7 bases and J shed 1 base, with 16 bases lying between them. The V gene's germline CDR1 is SQVTM and CDR2 ANQGSEA. CDR3: CSGEPGRIQETQYF. The CDR3 DNA is TGCAGCGGGGAACCTGGACGGATCCAAGAGACCCAGTACTTC.

The rearrangement links TRBV5-1 to TRBJ2-2; 7 bases map to TRBD1. Germline CDR1 and CDR2: SGHRS and YFSETQ. The CDR3 has 14 residues. The ends lost 3 bases at V and 5 bases at J; junction bases unmatched: 4. DNA of the CDR3: TGCGCCAGCAGCTATACAGGGGTTACCGGGGAGCTGTTTTTT. This encodes CASSYTGVTGELFF.

The V gene is TRBV28, the J gene TRBJ2-4; 9 bases fit TRBD1. The CDR3 contains 16 residues. Per the germline V gene, CDR1 is MDHEN and CDR2 is SYDVKM. The J segment lost 2 bases and the V segment lost 5 bases, leaving 7 bases of the junction unmatched. DNA of the CDR3: TGTGCCAGCAGTCCCGGACAGGGGCGGCCCAAAAACATTCAGTACTTC. It yields the protein CASSPGQGRPKNIQYF.

The chain couples TRBV7-9 to TRBJ2-3; TRBD2 matches at 8 bases. V was pared by 8 bases and J by 2 bases, with 9 bases of the junction left unmatched. The germline CDR1 and CDR2 sequences are SEHNR and FQNEAQ (reference sequence). CDR3 length: 15 residues. The CDR3 coding sequence is TGTGCCAGCGGCCTCATTAGCGGGGTCACAGATACGCAGTATTTT. It is translated as CASGLISGVTDTQYF. The full variable domain, completed using reference TRBV7-9 and TRBJ2-3, is DTGVSQNPRHKITKRGQNVTFRCDPISEHNRLYWYRQTLGQGPEFLTYFQNEAQLEKSRLLSDRFSAERPKGSFSTLEIQRTEQGDSAMYLCASGLISGVTDTQYFGPGTRLTVL.

This clonotype showed up just a few times. The rearrangement uses TRBV20-1 and TRBJ2-3; D is undetermined. This CDR3 is built from 13 residues. The V end was cut by 5 bases, the J end by 2 bases, with 11 bases between. Germline CDR1 reads DFQATT; CDR2 reads SNEGSKA (reference sequence). CDR3 sequence: CSASPRFTDTQYF. For the CDR3, the DNA is TGCAGTGCTTCCCCGCGCTTCACAGATACGCAGTATTTT.

The sample holds one count of this clonotype. The rearrangement uses TRBV9 and TRBJ2-3; no definite D call. Germline V gives CDR1 SGDLS, CDR2 YYNGEE. The V gene lost 0 bases and the J gene lost 5 bases, with 13 bases spanning the gap. This CDR3 is 15 amino acids long. CDR3 bases: TGTGCCAGCAGCGTAGGTCTCCGAAATGAAGATACGCAGTATTTT. It codes for CASSVGLRNEDTQYF.

Note on this clonotype: This likely comes from a read error, as the CDR3 has no conserved phenylalanine or tryptophan at its end. The chain carries TRBV9 and TRBJ1-1, with unresolved D. V was pared by 2 bases and J by 6 bases, with 17 bases between. Germline CDR1 SGDLS, CDR2 YYNGEE. This CDR3 region has 15 residues. The CDR3 spells CASSVTPGLLSEAFS. The CDR3 DNA is TGTGCCAGCAGCGTGACACCGGGATTGCTGTCTGAAGCTTTCTCT.

This clonotype turned up a few times. This chain connects TRBV10-3 to TRBJ1-1; tentatively, D is TRBD1 (6 bases). CDR1 ENHRY and CDR2 SYGVKD come from the germline V gene. The CDR3 consists of 14 residues. Trimming shortened V by 0 bases and J by 4 bases, and 9 bases separated the two germline ends. The CDR3 bases are TGTGCCATCAGTGAGTCGGGGGCGATCACTGAAGCTTTCTTT. It encodes CAISESGAITEAFF.

In this sample, this clonotype turned up a few times. V is TRBV18 and J is TRBJ2-4; D not certain. This CDR3 contains 19 residues. Germline V gene data show CDR1 as KGHSH and CDR2 as LQKENI. V lost 0 bases to trimming and J lost 1 base, with 19 bases between them. This CDR3 is CASSPPGTLDSFAKNIQYF. The CDR3 region has the DNA TGTGCCAGCTCACCACCGGGCACTTTAGATAGTTTCGCCAAAAACATTCAGTACTTC.

The chain has TRBV2 and TRBJ2-7; TRBD2 matches 13 bases. There are 17 residues in the CDR3. V was pared by 2 bases and J by 5 bases, with 9 bases of the junction left unmatched. Germline values: CDR1 SNHLY, CDR2 FYNNEI. Here the CDR3 reads CASSELRTSGSGHEQYF. The CDR3 coding sequence is TGTGCCAGCAGTGAACTTAGGACTAGCGGGAGCGGCCACGAGCAGTACTTC.

The chain uses TRBV7-3 and TRBJ2-2, with TRBD2 as a possible D gene (6 bases). Germline V CDR1 and CDR2: SGHTA, FQGTGA. CDR3 length equals 15 residues. V gave up 1 base and J gave up 6 bases, with 12 bases separating them. CDR3 protein: CASSLIPSDAGELFF. CDR3 DNA: TGTGCCAGCAGCTTAATTCCTAGCGATGCCGGGGAGCTGTTTTTT. Using reference TRBV7-3 and TRBJ2-2 for the parts outside the CDR3, the full variable domain is GAGVSQTPSNKVTEKGKYVELRCDPISGHTALYWYRQSLGQGPEFLIYFQGTGAADDSGLPNDRFFAVRPEGSVSTLKIQRTERGDSAVYLCASSLIPSDAGELFFGEGSRLTVL.

The chain combines TRBV28 with TRBJ2-3; 8 positions agree with TRBD2. V was pared by 6 bases and J by 7 bases, with 12 bases of the junction left unmatched. This CDR3 is built from 15 residues. CDR1 MDHEN and CDR2 SYDVKM come from the germline V gene. This CDR3 is CASSSQAGDSHTQYF. The CDR3 bases are TGTGCCAGCAGCTCCCAAGCGGGAGACTCTCATACGCAGTATTTT.

The chain combines TRBV7-9 with TRBJ2-3; unclear D gene. Germline V gene lookup returns CDR1 SEHNR and CDR2 FQNEAQ (reference sequence). The CDR3 runs to 12 residues. The germline V and J ends were trimmed by 3 bases and 6 bases, with 7 bases remaining between them. CDR3: CASSFPRDTQYF. The CDR3 nucleotides read TGTGCCAGCAGCTTTCCGAGGGATACGCAGTATTTT.